This T cell receptor beta chain was observed in a study of vaccination effects on CD4 cells after COVID-19. About the research overall: Post-vaccine sample collection fell at a median of 72 days after the second dose. Study outcomes and limitations: In the late period after vaccination, infection- and vaccine-induced clones contracted markedly.

This clone was detected a few times. Its cognate antigen is unknown. Antigen-specific CD4+ T cell clonotypes were called by their expansion after viral peptide-pool culture in ViraFEST. After more than 8 days in culture, the CD4+ T cells were isolated. Each participant was given two doses of one vaccine (BNT162b2 or mRNA-1273). Nucleocapsid antibodies were negative in the vaccine recipients, who had never had SARS-CoV-2 infection. Profiled with immunoSEQ multiplex PCR; TCRdb holds only in-frame clones, not every one. The sample lists tens of thousands of clones; roughly 77% were seen once. The receptor was derived from a human donor who received a COVID-19 vaccine. The sequences come from CD4+ T cells from PBMCs cultured with HCoV-229E spike peptides, collected after COVID-19 vaccination.

The CDR3 spells CASRGNEKLFF. DNA of the CDR3: TGTGCCAGCAGAGGTAATGAAAAACTGTTTTTT. The chain combines TRBV3-1 (or the pseudogene TRBV3-2) with TRBJ1-4; D is undetermined. V was cut by 6 bases and J by 4 bases, with 3 bases left in between. From germline, CDR1 is LGHDT and CDR2 YNNKEL (reference sequence). This CDR3 has 11 amino acids.